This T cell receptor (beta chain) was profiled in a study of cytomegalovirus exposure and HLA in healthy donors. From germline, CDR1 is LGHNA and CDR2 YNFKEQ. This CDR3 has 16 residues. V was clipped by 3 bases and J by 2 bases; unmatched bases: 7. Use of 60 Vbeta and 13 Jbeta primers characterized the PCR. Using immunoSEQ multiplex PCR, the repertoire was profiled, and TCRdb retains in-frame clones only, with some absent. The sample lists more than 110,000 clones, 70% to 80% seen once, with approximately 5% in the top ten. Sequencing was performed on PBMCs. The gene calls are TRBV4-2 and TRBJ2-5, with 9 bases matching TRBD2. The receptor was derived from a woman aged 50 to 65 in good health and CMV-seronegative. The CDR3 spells CASSHLSGGSQETQYF. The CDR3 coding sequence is TGTGCCAGCAGCCATCTGAGCGGGGGGTCTCAAGAGACCCAGTACTTC.